Listed below are T cell receptor beta chains from one sample, sequenced in a study of shared clonotypes between healthy human individuals. The assay was immunoSEQ multiplex PCR, and TCRdb's table has in-frame clones only and misses some. The sample yields under 1,100,000 clones, around 76% seen once. Sample: memory CD4+ T cells sorted from blood. The receptors shown here come from a man in his late teens or twenties in good health. Each CDR3 is given with its conserved first and last residue. D genes are given only for firm matches. Expanded clones are given a class, and other clones once, few, many or no size at all.

J	length	D	V	size	DNA	CDR3
TRBJ1-1	14	TRBD1	TRBV28	few	TGTGCCAGCAGTTCAGGGGGTGGGCGCACTGAAGCTTTCTTT	CASSSGGGRTEAFF
TRBJ1-1	15	.	TRBV6-5	.	TGTGCCAGCAGCCTCCTACAAGGGCGGTCCACTGAAGCTTTCTTT	CASSLLQGRSTEAFF
TRBJ2-7	18	TRBD2	TRBV5-1	.	TGCGCCAGCAGCCGAACGCCTAGCGGGCATCCGACATATTACGAGCAGTACTTC	CASSRTPSGHPTYYEQYF
TRBJ1-1	15	.	TRBV6-1	.	TGTGCCAGCAGCCGACAGCGGTGGGGGGACACTGAAGCTTTCTTT	CASSRQRWGDTEAFF
TRBJ1-5	17	.	TRBV4-1	.	TGCGCCAGCAGCCAAGATCAAGCGCCAGGCCCTCCTCAGCCCCAGCATTTT	CASSQDQAPGPPQPQHF
TRBJ2-4	17	.	TRBV10-3	.	TGTGCCATCAGTGGCGGAATGGGCGGGGTAGCCAAAAACATTCAGTACTTC	CAISGGMGGVAKNIQYF
TRBJ2-4	16	.	TRBV5-6	.	TGTGCCAGCAGCTCAACGGGGGAACTAGCCAAAAACATTCAGTACTTC	CASSSTGELAKNIQYF
TRBJ1-3	18	TRBD1	TRBV2	.	TGTGCCAGCACCGGGGACAGGGGGCTCATCTCCTCTGGAAACACCATATATTTT	CASTGDRGLISSGNTIYF
TRBJ1-5	16	.	TRBV19	.	TGTGCCAGTAGTATATCTGGGGGGGAAGCGGGTCAGCCCCAGCATTTT	CASSISGGEAGQPQHF
TRBJ2-3	15	.	TRBV5-4	once	TGTGCCAGCTCACAGGGAAGAGGGTCCACAGATACGCAGTATTTT	CASSQGRGSTDTQYF
TRBJ1-1	13	TRBD1	TRBV6-6	.	TGTGCCAGCAGACAGACAGGGTACACTGAAGCTTTCTTT	CASRQTGYTEAFF
TRBJ1-1	15	.	TRBV5-4	few	TGTGCCAGCAGCTTGGAACCAGGGATGTACACTGAAGCTTTCTTT	CASSLEPGMYTEAFF
TRBJ2-3	15	TRBD2	TRBV6-5	.	TGTGCCAGCAGTTACCAGGTAGCGGGAGGTTATACGCAGTATTTT	CASSYQVAGGYTQYF
TRBJ2-3	12	.	TRBV10-3	.	TGTGCCATCAGTGCGGGGGCAGATACGCAGTATTTT	CAISAGADTQYF
TRBJ2-3	15	.	TRBV7-9	.	TGTGCCAGCAGCTTGGACCGTCCGAGCACAGATACGCAGTATTTT	CASSLDRPSTDTQYF
TRBJ1-3	15	.	TRBV28	.	TGTGCCAGCAGGTTATCTTCAAGCTCTGGAAACACCATATATTTT	CASRLSSSSGNTIYF
TRBJ2-3	16	.	TRBV5-6	few	TGTGCCAGCAGCCTCGGGACTTCTACGATCACAGATACGCAGTATTTT	CASSLGTSTITDTQYF
TRBJ2-3	14	.	TRBV5-1	.	TGCGCCAGCAGCCTCGACTCACTCACAGATACGCAGTATTTT	CASSLDSLTDTQYF
TRBJ1-6	12	.	TRBV5-8	once	TGTGCCAGCAGCTTGTGGGAGGAACCCCTCCACTTT	CASSLWEEPLHF
TRBJ2-3	15	.	TRBV10-3	.	TGTGCCTCACGACAGGCGGGGGCTCCCACAGATACGCAGTATTTT	CASRQAGAPTDTQYF
TRBJ2-7	15	TRBD2	TRBV9	.	TGTGCCAGCAGCCCAACTAGCGGGAGGGCTAACGAGCAGTACTTC	CASSPTSGRANEQYF
TRBJ2-5	12	.	TRBV5-1	.	TGCGCCAGCAGCTTGGGCGATGAGACCCAGTACTTC	CASSLGDETQYF
TRBJ1-1	14	.	TRBV27	once	TGTGCCAGCAGTTCAGGAGGGTCGAACACTGAAGCTTTCTTT	CASSSGGSNTEAFF
TRBJ2-7	14	.	TRBV15	.	TGTGCCACCAGCAGCCCAGGGAAATCCTACGAGCAGTACTTC	CATSSPGKSYEQYF
TRBJ2-7	15	TRBD2	TRBV5-4	.	TGTGCCAGCAGCTCCGACGGCGGGGGGGCTTGGGAGCAGTACTTC	CASSSDGGGAWEQYF
TRBJ1-2	16	.	TRBV21-1	.	TGTGCCAGCAGCAAAAGGGCCAGGGCCTGTAACTATGGCTACACCTTC	CASSKRARACNYGYTF
TRBJ2-6	16	.	TRBV6-1	.	TGTGCCAGCAGTGAAGCGTCAGGGTCGGGGGCCAACGTCCTGACTTTC	CASSEASGSGANVLTF
TRBJ2-4	14	.	TRBV10-1	.	TGCGCCAGCAGTGATCCCAGCGGCGGAGGGATTCAGTACTTC	CASSDPSGGGIQYF
TRBJ2-7	18	TRBD1	TRBV19	.	TGTGCCAGTAGTATATCTCGAGTGGGGACAGGGGTTGCCTACGAGCAGTACTTC	CASSISRVGTGVAYEQYF
TRBJ1-5	13	TRBD1	TRBV29-1	.	TGCAGCGTTACGACAGGGCCTAATCAGCCCCAGCATTTT	CSVTTGPNQPQHF
TRBJ1-2	14	TRBD1	TRBV5-8	.	TGTGCCAGCAGCTCACGGACAGGGTTGCATGGCTACACCTTC	CASSSRTGLHGYTF
TRBJ2-7	14	.	TRBV30	.	TGTGCCTGGAAAGTCAACAGGGATCCTTCCGAGCAGTACTTC	CAWKVNRDPSEQYF
TRBJ2-5	13	.	TRBV5-1	.	TGCGCCAGCAGCGGCGGGACGGAAGAGACCCAGTACTTC	CASSGGTEETQYF
TRBJ1-2	13	.	TRBV18	once	TGTGCCAGCTCCCCCGGGGCTCGGAGCGGCTACACCTTC	CASSPGARSGYTF
TRBJ1-6	16	.	TRBV5-5	.	TGTGCCAGCAGCTTGCTCCCGGACAGAGATAATTCACCCCTCCACTTT	CASSLLPDRDNSPLHF
TRBJ2-7	14	.	TRBV7-2	.	TGTGCCAGCAGCCCCGGGCTAGCGTTATACGAGCAGTACTTC	CASSPGLALYEQYF
TRBJ1-4	13	.	TRBV7-2	.	TGTGCCAGCAGCTACAGCAGGGGTGAAAAACTGTTTTTT	CASSYSRGEKLFF
TRBJ2-1	15	TRBD2	TRBV7-7	.	TGTGCTAGCAGCCCCACTAGCGGGAGTTCGGGCGAGCAGTTCTTC	CASSPTSGSSGEQFF
TRBJ1-6	16	.	TRBV6-9	once	TGTGCCAGCAGTTACGACCCTCGGACGGATAATTCACCCCTCCACTTT	CASSYDPRTDNSPLHF
TRBJ1-2	15	TRBD1	TRBV28	.	TGTGCCAGCAGTTCCGGGACAGGGAAATACGGTGGCTACACCTTC	CASSSGTGKYGGYTF
TRBJ1-2	17	TRBD1	TRBV9	.	TGTGCCAGCAGCTACCTTAATCCGGGACAGGCTAACTATGGCTACACCTTC	CASSYLNPGQANYGYTF
TRBJ2-3	16	TRBD2	TRBV19	.	TGTGCCAGTAGTTATGGGACTAGCGGGGCCACAGATACGCAGTATTTT	CASSYGTSGATDTQYF
TRBJ2-7	13	.	TRBV10-3	.	TGTGCCATCACCCCCAGTCCCCCTGGCGAGCAGTACTTC	CAITPSPPGEQYF
TRBJ2-7	15	.	TRBV19	.	TGTGCCAGTAGTACCACATTCGTACGGGGTGCCGAGCAGTACTTC	CASSTTFVRGAEQYF
TRBJ2-7	13	.	TRBV5-1	.	TGCGCCAGCAGCCCGCCGGGCACCCTCGGGCAGTACTTC	CASSPPGTLGQYF
TRBJ2-3	17	TRBD1	TRBV5-1	.	TGCGCCAGCAGCTTGGGGACAGGGAGGATGGGCACAGATACGCAGTATTTT	CASSLGTGRMGTDTQYF
TRBJ2-5	13	.	TRBV28	.	TGTGCCAGCAGCTTGTGGCAAGAAGAGACCCAGTACTTC	CASSLWQEETQYF
TRBJ2-1	14	.	TRBV7-9	.	TGTGCCAGCAGCACCGTAGGACCGCACTATGGGCAGTTCTTC	CASSTVGPHYGQFF
TRBJ2-5	15	.	TRBV4-1	.	TGCGCCAGCAGCCGGGGACGGTTGGACCAAGAGACCCAGTACTTC	CASSRGRLDQETQYF
TRBJ2-1	15	.	TRBV29-1	few	TGCAGCGTTTTAAGACTCCAGAGCTCCTACAATGAGCAGTTCTTC	CSVLRLQSSYNEQFF
TRBJ2-7	13	.	TRBV14	.	TGTGCCAGCAGCCCCTCGAGGTCCTACGAGCAGTACTTC	CASSPSRSYEQYF
TRBJ1-5	16	.	TRBV4-3	once	TGCGCCAGCAGCCAAGAATTGGCTCCCCCATACGAGCCCCAGCATTTT	CASSQELAPPYEPQHF
TRBJ2-7	14	TRBD1	TRBV5-6	once	TGTGCCAGCAGCTTGGGGGACAGGACCGCTCGGCTTGACTTC	CASSLGDRTARLDF
TRBJ2-5	14	TRBD2	TRBV2	.	TGTGCCAGCAGTGCCACGGGGGGGCAGGAGACCCAGTACTTC	CASSATGGQETQYF
TRBJ2-3	14	.	TRBV6-5	.	TGTGCCAGCATGAGGGGTTTGCCCGGAGATACGCAGTATTTT	CASMRGLPGDTQYF
TRBJ1-3	15	TRBD1	TRBV5-5	.	TGTGCCAGCAGCTTGGAAGGGGGCCACTCGTCCACCATATATTTT	CASSLEGGHSSTIYF
TRBJ1-2	14	TRBD1	TRBV6-5	.	TGTGCCAGCAGTAAAGGGGACAGGGACTATGGCTACACCTTC	CASSKGDRDYGYTF
TRBJ2-5	19	TRBD1	TRBV23-1	.	TGCGCCAGCAGTCACCCACGCGGGACAGGGATCGTGTACCAAGAGACCCAGTACTTC	CASSHPRGTGIVYQETQYF